This T cell receptor (beta chain) was retrieved from a study of blood T cell repertoires in COVID-19. Across the whole study: Specimens from acute and convalescent COVID-19 originated in the United States, Italy and Spain. PBMCs, B-cell-depleted T cells, or T cells provided the cDNA or gDNA that made up the material.

Looked up from germline, CDR1 is GTSNPN and CDR2 is SVGIG (reference sequence). The J segment lost 6 bases and the V segment lost 3 bases, leaving 7 bases of the junction unmatched. The CDR3 extends over 16 amino acids. Study members were between about 18 and 95 years old and lived in approximately 25 US regions. Researchers sorted participants into cohorts using their self-reported clinical history. Assay used: immunoSEQ multiplex PCR; TCRdb lists only in-frame clones, some missing. The sample lists approximately 240,000 clones, about 80% occurring once. V usage is TRBV30 and J usage is TRBJ2-1, with 14 bases that match TRBD2. What was sequenced was PBMCs or T cells enriched from blood (not recorded which). This receptor was obtained from a woman in her forties with acute COVID-19. The CDR3 loop reads CAWRRPGTSGSNEQFF. CDR3 nucleotides: TGTGCCTGGAGACGACCCGGGACTAGCGGGAGCAATGAGCAGTTCTTC.